This note documents a single T cell receptor beta chain sequence. CDR1 is ENHRY, CDR2 SYGVKD, per germline. J gave up 6 bases and V 2 bases, and 5 bases lay outside the gene matches. This CDR3 region has 16 residues. The data stem from a study of cytomegalovirus exposure and HLA in healthy donors. The PCR ran on 60 Vbeta and 13 Jbeta primers. Sequenced by immunoSEQ multiplex PCR; TCRdb stores in-frame clones only, minus some. Of roughly 95,000 clones listed, 82% are singletons. The chain employs TRBV10-3 and TRBJ2-1; 12 bases are a match to TRBD2. This receptor was taken from a man aged 25 to 40 in good health and CMV-seropositive. Specimen: PBMCs. DNA for the CDR3: TGTGCCATCAGTGAGAGTAGGACTAGCGGGGCCAATGAGCAGTTCTTC. Encoded protein: CAISESRTSGANEQFF.